This entry lists 24 T cell receptor beta chains sequenced from one sample in a study of blood T cell repertoires in COVID-19. The repertoire was sequenced with immunoSEQ multiplex PCR; TCRdb's copy has only in-frame clones and lacks some. This sample has 200,000 to 250,000 clones; roughly 85% occur once, and the top ten carry approximately 3.8%. Sequencing was carried out using peripheral blood. These receptors were collected from an elderly woman with acute or convalescent COVID-19.

The chain employs TRBV15 and TRBJ2-7; the match to TRBD1 covers 9 bases. The J segment lost 3 bases and the V segment lost 3 bases, leaving 3 bases of the junction unmatched. The CDR3 loop spans 14 amino acids. The germline V gene encodes CDR1 LNHNV and CDR2 YYDKDF (reference sequence). The CDR3 loop is CATSRDRGNYEQYF. In DNA, the CDR3 is TGTGCCACCAGCAGGGACAGGGGTAACTACGAGCAGTACTTC.

Here the CDR3 reads CASSLPNRAEAFF. CDR3 nucleotides: TGTGCCAGCAGCCTCCCCAACAGGGCGGAAGCTTTCTTT. The chain links TRBV6-5 to TRBJ1-1; D may be TRBD1 (6 bases). Deletions cut 6 bases from V and 8 bases from J, with 16 bases between. CDR3 length equals 13 residues. CDR1 is MNHEY and CDR2 is SVGAGI in the germline V gene.

The chain joins TRBV9 to TRBJ1-4, with TRBD1 identical over 7 bases. V dropped 4 bases and J dropped 8; count of bases not matched to a gene: 2. There are 12 residues in the CDR3. CDR1 and CDR2 (germline): SGDLS, YYNGEE. The chain's CDR3 is CASSRTGEKLFF. As DNA, the CDR3 is TGTGCCAGCAGCCGGACAGGCGAAAAACTGTTTTTT.

This chain connects TRBV6-5 to TRBJ1-2; unclear D gene. V was shortened by 7 bases and J by 3 bases, with 12 bases between the two germline ends. CDR1 is MNHEY, CDR2 SVGAGI, per germline. This CDR3 comprises 13 residues. CDR3 region: CASTSRTYYGYTF. DNA for the CDR3: TGTGCCAGCACCTCTCGGACTTACTATGGCTACACCTTC.

The V gene is TRBV7-3, the J gene TRBJ2-7; 10 positions match TRBD2. Germline CDR1 and CDR2: SGHTA and FQGTGA. Unmatched junction bases numbered 8, after V lost 5 bases and J lost 1 base. The CDR3 spans 16 residues. The DNA of the CDR3 is TGTGCCAGCAGCCTCCTCGGTAGCGGGGGGTCCTACGAGCAGTACTTC. Its translation: CASSLLGSGGSYEQYF. The whole variable domain, filled in from reference TRBV7-3 and TRBJ2-7, reads GAGVSQTPSNKVTEKGKYVELRCDPISGHTALYWYRQSLGQGPEFLIYFQGTGAADDSGLPNDRFFAVRPEGSVSTLKIQRTERGDSAVYLCASSLLGSGGSYEQYFGPGTRLTVT.

This clone was seen just once. In nucleotides, the CDR3 is TGTGCCAGCAGCTCTTCGAACACCGGGGAGCTGTTTTTT. Translated: CASSSSNTGELFF. This chain links TRBV9 with TRBJ2-2, with D hard to call. Germline CDR1 and CDR2: SGDLS and YYNGEE. Between the trimmed V and J ends, which lost 4 bases and 0 bases, there was a span of 4 bases. The length of the CDR3 is 13 residues.

V gene TRBV3-1 (or the pseudogene TRBV3-2) combines with J gene TRBJ1-3; 10 bases map to TRBD1. CDR3 length: 18 residues. Trimming at V came to 4 bases and at J to 4 bases, leaving 13 bases not matched to a gene. The germline gives CDR1 LGHDT, CDR2 YNNKEL (reference sequence). CDR3 in DNA: TGTGCCAGCAGCCCCCGGAGCTGGGGACAGGGGCTCGGAAACACCATATATTTT. Translation gives CASSPRSWGQGLGNTIYF.

V and J are TRBV18 and TRBJ2-2; a possible D gene is TRBD1 (5 bases). The CDR3 has 14 amino acids. Trimming removed 3 bases from V and 4 bases from J, with 9 bases in between. The V gene's germline CDR1 is KGHSH and CDR2 LQKENI. The CDR3 loop reads CASSPTESTGELFF. In DNA, the CDR3 is TGTGCCAGCTCACCGACAGAGAGCACCGGGGAGCTGTTTTTT.

The chain is built from TRBV15 and TRBJ1-3; 12 bases map to TRBD1. CDR1 and CDR2 from the germline V gene are LNHNV and YYDKDF (reference sequence). This CDR3 is 15 amino acids long. V lost 5 bases to trimming and J lost 4 bases; unmatched junction nucleotides: 3. The CDR3 DNA sequence: TGTGCCACCAGCGCGGGACAGGGGGCGGGAAACACCATATATTTT. Amino acid sequence: CATSAGQGAGNTIYF.

This chain links TRBV5-6 with TRBJ2-3; possible D gene TRBD2, 6 bases. This CDR3 contains 16 residues. V was shortened by 3 bases and J by 0 bases, with 14 bases between the two germline ends. Germline V CDR1 and CDR2: SGHDT, YYEEEE. CDR3 loop: CASSWDFFSSTDTQYF. The CDR3 DNA reads as TGTGCCAGCAGCTGGGACTTCTTTTCTAGCACAGATACGCAGTATTTT. Full variable domain (remainder filled in from reference TRBV5-6 and TRBJ2-3): DAGVTQSPTHLIKTRGQQVTLRCSPKSGHDTVSWYQQALGQGPQFIFQYYEEEERQRGNFPDRFSGHQFPNYSSELNVNALLLGDSALYLCASSWDFFSSTDTQYFGPGTRLTVL.

This CDR3 reads CASTYGNQPQHF. CDR3 bases: TGTGCCAGCACCTATGGCAATCAGCCCCAGCATTTT. J is TRBJ1-5 and V is TRBV28; no reliable D call. Germline V gives CDR1 MDHEN, CDR2 SYDVKM. The ends were cut back, 7 bases at V and 2 bases at J, with 6 bases in the middle. The CDR3 totals 12 residues.

The chain joins TRBV7-3 to TRBJ2-7; tentative D call: TRBD1 (5 bases). CDR1 and CDR2 (germline): SGHTA, FQGTGA. This CDR3 is 15 amino acids long. The V gene lost 2 bases and the J gene lost 6 bases, with 17 bases spanning the gap. The CDR3 DNA follows: TGTGCCAGCAGCTTATCGGCGGCAGGGATGGGCGAGCAGTACTTC. It is translated as CASSLSAAGMGEQYF. Based on the CDR3 plus reference TRBV7-3 and TRBJ2-7, the full variable domain is GAGVSQTPSNKVTEKGKYVELRCDPISGHTALYWYRQSLGQGPEFLIYFQGTGAADDSGLPNDRFFAVRPEGSVSTLKIQRTERGDSAVYLCASSLSAAGMGEQYFGPGTRLTVT.

V gene TRBV30 combines with J gene TRBJ1-2; D might be TRBD1 (6 bases). Per the germline V gene, CDR1 is GTSNPN and CDR2 is SVGIG (reference sequence). The CDR3 length is 13 residues. Trimming removed 8 bases at V and 2 bases at J, with 15 bases between. CDR3 loop: CARQGQTNYGYTF. Written as DNA, the CDR3 is TGTGCCCGCCAGGGGCAAACGAACTATGGCTACACCTTC.

V usage is TRBV11-2 and J usage is TRBJ1-1; TRBD1 might be the D (6 bases). Germline CDR1 and CDR2: SGHAT and FQNNGV. This CDR3 is 15 amino acids long. The germline V and J ends were trimmed by 5 bases and 0 bases, with 13 bases remaining between them. The CDR3 DNA sequence: TGTGCCAGCAGCCCCGCAGGGGACATGAACACTGAAGCTTTCTTT. Translation gives CASSPAGDMNTEAFF. The full variable domain, rest sourced from reference TRBV11-2 and TRBJ1-1, is EAGVAQSPRYKIIEKRQSVAFWCNPISGHATLYWYQQILGQGPKLLIQFQNNGVVDDSQLPKDRFSAERLKGVDSTLKIQPAKLEDSAVYLCASSPAGDMNTEAFFGQGTRLTVV.

V gene TRBV7-9 combines with J gene TRBJ1-6, with a possible D match to TRBD1 (6 bases). In germline, CDR1 is SEHNR, CDR2 FQNEAQ (reference sequence). Trimming left V 3 bases short and J 6 bases short, with 9 bases between. CDR3 length: 14 residues. CDR3 sequence (DNA): TGTGCCAGCAGCTTTCAACAGGGTAATTCACCCCTCCACTTT. It yields the protein CASSFQQGNSPLHF.

This clone occurred once. The V and J genes are TRBV7-9 and TRBJ1-4; 9 nucleotides line up with TRBD1. V shed 5 bases, J shed 7 bases, and the junction held 8 bases outside the gene matches. CDR3 size: 15 residues. Germline values: CDR1 SEHNR, CDR2 FQNEAQ (reference sequence). The CDR3 sequence: CASSIQTGGLEKLFF. The CDR3 DNA is TGTGCCAGCAGCATACAGACAGGGGGTCTTGAAAAACTGTTTTTT.

The V call is TRBV28, the J call TRBJ1-2; D may be TRBD1 (6 bases). The germline V gene encodes CDR1 MDHEN and CDR2 SYDVKM. The CDR3 loop spans 12 amino acids. The V end lost 5 bases, the J end lost 8 bases, and 12 bases lay between the germline ends. The DNA for the CDR3 is TGTGCCAGCAGTACCTGGACAGCAGGCTACACCTTC. Its translation: CASSTWTAGYTF.

The rearrangement uses TRBV28 and TRBJ2-7, with 7 bases identical to TRBD2. Germline values: CDR1 MDHEN, CDR2 SYDVKM. V lost 5 bases, J lost 3 bases, and 13 bases stayed unmatched. This CDR3 has 16 residues. The CDR3 loop reads CASSGMGGGQGYEQYF. In nucleotides, the CDR3 is TGTGCCAGCAGTGGAATGGGGGGGGGTCAAGGCTACGAGCAGTACTTC.

The chain employs TRBV27 and TRBJ1-5, with D perhaps TRBD1 (6 bases). Germline lookup yields CDR1 MNHEY and CDR2 SMNVEV (reference sequence). The ends were cut back, 2 bases at V and 7 bases at J, with 18 bases in the middle. The CDR3 loop spans 16 amino acids. The CDR3 is CASSLGGGRGNQPQHF. CDR3 coding DNA: TGTGCCAGCAGTTTAGGGGGGGGGCGAGGGAACCAGCCCCAGCATTTT.

The rearrangement joins TRBV7-3 to TRBJ2-3; a possible D gene is TRBD2 (5 bases). From germline, CDR1 is SGHTA and CDR2 FQGTGA. The ends were cut back, 1 base at V and 4 bases at J, with 9 bases in the middle. The CDR3 sequence is 14 residues long. The CDR3 DNA follows: TGTGCCAGCAGCTTAATCGTGGGAGCAGATACGCAGTATTTT. Its translation: CASSLIVGADTQYF.

This sequence joins TRBV5-8 and TRBJ1-5; no reliable D call. Trimming stripped 0 bases from V and 2 bases from J, with 15 bases between. Germline values: CDR1 SGHTS, CDR2 YDEGEE. The CDR3 runs 17 residues. Here the CDR3 reads CASSLVGPGVGNQPQHF. CDR3 in DNA: TGTGCCAGCAGCTTGGTAGGGCCCGGGGTCGGCAATCAGCCCCAGCATTTT.

The chain has TRBV18 and TRBJ1-5; the match to TRBD1 covers 7 bases. The V segment lost 4 bases and the J segment 11 bases; nucleotides outside the gene matches: 14. CDR3 size: 15 residues. Looked up from germline, CDR1 is KGHSH and CDR2 is LQKENI. The CDR3 coding sequence is TGTGCCAGCTCACTGCGACAGGGCGGTCAGGGTTCCCAGCATTTT. Its protein is CASSLRQGGQGSQHF.

This chain joins TRBV5-6 and TRBJ2-4; no firm D call. V lost 3 bases, J lost 1 base, and 8 bases lay in between. The CDR3 sequence is 14 residues long. Germline CDR1 is SGHDT and CDR2 is YYEEEE. CDR3 residues: CASSSTLAKNIQYF. CDR3 coding DNA: TGTGCCAGCAGCTCGACATTGGCCAAAAACATTCAGTACTTC.

This clone occurred a few times. The rearrangement uses TRBV19 and TRBJ2-2, with D unresolved. In germline, CDR1 is LNHDA, CDR2 SQIVND (reference sequence). Trimming left V 3 bases short and J 1 base short, with 9 bases between. The CDR3 is 15 residues long. Here the CDR3 reads CASSISAGNTGELFF. The DNA for the CDR3 is TGTGCCAGTAGTATTTCGGCAGGGAACACCGGGGAGCTGTTTTTT.